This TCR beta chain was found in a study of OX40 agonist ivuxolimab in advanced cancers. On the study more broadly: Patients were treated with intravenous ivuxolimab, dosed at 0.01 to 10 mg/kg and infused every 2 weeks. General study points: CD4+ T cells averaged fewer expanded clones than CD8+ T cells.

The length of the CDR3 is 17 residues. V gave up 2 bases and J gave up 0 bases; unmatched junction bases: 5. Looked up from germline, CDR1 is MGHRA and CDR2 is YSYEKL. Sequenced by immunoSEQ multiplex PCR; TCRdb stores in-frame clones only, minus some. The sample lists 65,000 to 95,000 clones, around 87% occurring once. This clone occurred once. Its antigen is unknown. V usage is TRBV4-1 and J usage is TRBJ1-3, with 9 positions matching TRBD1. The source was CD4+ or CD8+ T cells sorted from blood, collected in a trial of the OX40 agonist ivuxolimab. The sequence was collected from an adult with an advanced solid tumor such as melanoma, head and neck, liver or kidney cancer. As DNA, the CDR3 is TGCGCCAGCAGCCAAAAGGGGACAGGGATCTCTGGAAACACCATATATTTT. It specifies CASSQKGTGISGNTIYF.